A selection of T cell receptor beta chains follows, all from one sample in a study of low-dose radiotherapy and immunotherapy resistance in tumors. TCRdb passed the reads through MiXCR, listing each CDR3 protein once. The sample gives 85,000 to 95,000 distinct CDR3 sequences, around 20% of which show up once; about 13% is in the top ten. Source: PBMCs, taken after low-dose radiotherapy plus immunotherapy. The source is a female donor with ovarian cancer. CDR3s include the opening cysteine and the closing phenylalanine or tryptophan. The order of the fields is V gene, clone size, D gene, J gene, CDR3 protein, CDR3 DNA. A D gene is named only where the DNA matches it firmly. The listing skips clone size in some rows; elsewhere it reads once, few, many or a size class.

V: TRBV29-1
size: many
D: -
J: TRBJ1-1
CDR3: CSVDKGVAGREAFF
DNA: TGCAGCGTTGATAAGGGGGTGGCAGGGAGAGAAGCTTTCTTT

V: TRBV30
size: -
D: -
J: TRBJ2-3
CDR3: CAWSSQGADTQYF
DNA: TGTGCCTGGAGTTCGCAGGGTGCAGATACGCAGTATTTT

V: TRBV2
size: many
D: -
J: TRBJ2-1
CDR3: CASSTGTLNNEQFF
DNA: TGTGCCAGCAGTACCGGGACTCTGAACAATGAGCAGTTCTTC

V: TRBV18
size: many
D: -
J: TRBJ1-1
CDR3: CASSNSRNTEAFF
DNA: TGTGCCAGCTCAAACTCTAGGAACACTGAAGCTTTCTTT

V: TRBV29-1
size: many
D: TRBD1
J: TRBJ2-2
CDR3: CSVKIGQVNTGELFF
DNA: TGCAGCGTGAAGATTGGACAGGTGAACACCGGGGAGCTGTTTTTT

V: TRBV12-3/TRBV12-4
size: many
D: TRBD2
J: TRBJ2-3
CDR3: CASSRDYGDTQYF
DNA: TGTGCCAGCAGTAGGGACTACGGGGATACGCAGTATTTT

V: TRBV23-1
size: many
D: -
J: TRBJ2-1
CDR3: CASSRGQEQFF
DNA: TGCGCCAGCAGTCGAGGGCAGGAGCAGTTCTTC

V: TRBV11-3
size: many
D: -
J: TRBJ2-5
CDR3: CASSLGTGAQETQYF
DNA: TGTGCCAGCAGCTTAGGTACAGGAGCCCAAGAGACCCAGTACTTC

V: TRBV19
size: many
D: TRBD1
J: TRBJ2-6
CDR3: CASSRSVGQGAGGANVLTF
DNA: TGTGCCAGTAGTCGGTCCGTGGGACAGGGGGCTGGAGGGGCCAACGTCCTGACTTTC

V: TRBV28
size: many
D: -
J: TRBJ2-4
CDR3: CASSFIAGRLAKNIQYF
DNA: TGTGCCAGCAGTTTTATCGCAGGGCGCCTAGCCAAAAACATTCAGTACTTC

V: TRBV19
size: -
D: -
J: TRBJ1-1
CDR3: CASCGMTNTEAFF
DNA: TGTGCCAGTTGTGGGATGACGAACACTGAAGCTTTCTTT

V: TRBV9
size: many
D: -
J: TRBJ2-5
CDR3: CASSVASRSETQYF
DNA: TGTGCCAGCAGCGTAGCTTCCAGATCTGAGACCCAGTACTTC

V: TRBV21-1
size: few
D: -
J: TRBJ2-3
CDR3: CASSKEGKSSTDTQYF
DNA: TGTGCCAGCAGCAAAGAGGGAAAATCTAGCACAGATACGCAGTATTTT

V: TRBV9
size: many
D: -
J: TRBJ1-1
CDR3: CASSADFREDTEAFF
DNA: TGTGCCAGCAGCGCGGACTTCAGGGAGGACACTGAAGCTTTCTTT

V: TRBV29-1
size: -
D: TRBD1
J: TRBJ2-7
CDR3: CSVAGTGAYEQYF
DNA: TGCAGCGTCGCCGGGACAGGAGCCTACGAGCAGTACTTC

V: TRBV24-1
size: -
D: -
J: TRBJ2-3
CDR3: CATSKTGSPLDTQYF
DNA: TGTGCCACCAGTAAAACCGGGAGTCCCTTAGATACGCAGTATTTT

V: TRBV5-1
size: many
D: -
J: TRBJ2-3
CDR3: CASSSAGSDTQYF
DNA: TGCGCCAGCAGCTCCGCAGGGTCAGATACGCAGTATTTT

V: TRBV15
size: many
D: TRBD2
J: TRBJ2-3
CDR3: CATSRGVAGGPKASTDTQYF
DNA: TGTGCCACCAGCAGAGGGGTAGCGGGGGGGCCGAAGGCATCCACAGATACGCAGTATTTT

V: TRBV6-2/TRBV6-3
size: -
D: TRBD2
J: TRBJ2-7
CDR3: CASTSGSYEQYF
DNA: TGTGCCAGCACTAGCGGATCCTACGAGCAGTACTTC

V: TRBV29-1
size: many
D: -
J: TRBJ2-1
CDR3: CSVETESYNEQFF
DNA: TGCAGCGTCGAGACAGAATCCTACAATGAGCAGTTCTTC

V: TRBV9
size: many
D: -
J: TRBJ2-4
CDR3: CASSVSPDRPGAKNIQYF
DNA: TGTGCCAGCAGCGTGTCCCCCGACAGGCCGGGGGCCAAAAACATTCAGTACTTC

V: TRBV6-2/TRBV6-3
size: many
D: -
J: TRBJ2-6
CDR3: CASSISGANVLTF
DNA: TGTGCCAGTAGCATTTCCGGGGCCAACGTCCTGACTTTC

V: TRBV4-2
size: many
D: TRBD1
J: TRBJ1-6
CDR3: CASSQDLLDRGRNSPLHF
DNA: TGTGCCAGCAGCCAAGATCTCTTGGACAGGGGTAGGAATTCACCCCTCCACTTT

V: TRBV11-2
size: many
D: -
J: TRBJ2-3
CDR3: CASSLWAGTDTQYF
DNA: TGTGCCAGCAGCTTATGGGCGGGCACAGATACGCAGTATTTT

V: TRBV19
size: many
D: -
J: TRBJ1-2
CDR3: CASSTPTYGGGGYTF
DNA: TGTGCCAGTAGTACCCCGACCTATGGGGGCGGTGGCTACACCTTC

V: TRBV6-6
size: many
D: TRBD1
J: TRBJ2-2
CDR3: CASSGPGTGGLTGELFF
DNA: TGTGCCAGCAGTGGGCCCGGGACAGGGGGCCTAACCGGGGAGCTGTTTTTT

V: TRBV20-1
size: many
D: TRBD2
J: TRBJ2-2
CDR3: CSARPWTSGGAGELFF
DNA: TGCAGTGCTAGACCTTGGACTAGCGGGGGGGCCGGGGAGCTGTTTTTT

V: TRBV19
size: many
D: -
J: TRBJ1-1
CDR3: CASSIDGRGGRRAFF
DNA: TGTGCCAGTAGTATAGATGGGCGCGGAGGAAGGAGAGCTTTCTTT

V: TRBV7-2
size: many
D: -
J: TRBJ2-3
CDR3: CASSLSYGTDTQYF
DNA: TGTGCCAGCAGCTTAAGTTATGGCACAGATACGCAGTATTTT